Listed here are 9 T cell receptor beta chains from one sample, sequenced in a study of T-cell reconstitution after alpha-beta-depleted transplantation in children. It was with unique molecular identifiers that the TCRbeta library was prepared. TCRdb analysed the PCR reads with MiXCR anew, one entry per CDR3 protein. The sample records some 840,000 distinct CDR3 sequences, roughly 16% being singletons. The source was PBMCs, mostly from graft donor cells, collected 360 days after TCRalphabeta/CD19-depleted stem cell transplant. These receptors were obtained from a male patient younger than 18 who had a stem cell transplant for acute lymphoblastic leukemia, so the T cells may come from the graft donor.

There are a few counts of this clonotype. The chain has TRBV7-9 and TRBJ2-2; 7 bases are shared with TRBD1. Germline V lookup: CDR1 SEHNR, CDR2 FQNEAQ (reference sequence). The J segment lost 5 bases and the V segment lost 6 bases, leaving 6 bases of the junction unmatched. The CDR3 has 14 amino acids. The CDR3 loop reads CASSWDSRTGELFF. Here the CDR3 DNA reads TGTGCCAGCAGTTGGGACAGCCGGACCGGGGAGCTGTTTTTT.

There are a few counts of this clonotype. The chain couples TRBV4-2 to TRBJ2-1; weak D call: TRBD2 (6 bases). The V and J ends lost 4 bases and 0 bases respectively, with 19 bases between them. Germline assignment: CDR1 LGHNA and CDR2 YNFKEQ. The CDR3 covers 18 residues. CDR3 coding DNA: TGTGCCAGCAGCCCAGACGCCGGGACTTCAAGCTCCTACAATGAGCAGTTCTTC. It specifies CASSPDAGTSSSYNEQFF.

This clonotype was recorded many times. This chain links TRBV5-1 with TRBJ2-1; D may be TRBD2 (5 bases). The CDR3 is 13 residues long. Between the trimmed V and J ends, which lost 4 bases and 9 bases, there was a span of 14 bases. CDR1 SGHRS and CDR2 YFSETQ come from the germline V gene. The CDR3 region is CASSALEGIEQFF. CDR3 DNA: TGCGCCAGCAGCGCTTTAGAGGGAATTGAGCAGTTCTTC.

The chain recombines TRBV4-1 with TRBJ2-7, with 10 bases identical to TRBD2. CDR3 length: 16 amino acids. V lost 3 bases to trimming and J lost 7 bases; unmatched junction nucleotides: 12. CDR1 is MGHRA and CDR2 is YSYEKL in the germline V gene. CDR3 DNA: TGCGCCAGCAGCCAGGAGCCTCAGCGGGGGGGCTGGGAGCAGTACTTC. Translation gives CASSQEPQRGGWEQYF.

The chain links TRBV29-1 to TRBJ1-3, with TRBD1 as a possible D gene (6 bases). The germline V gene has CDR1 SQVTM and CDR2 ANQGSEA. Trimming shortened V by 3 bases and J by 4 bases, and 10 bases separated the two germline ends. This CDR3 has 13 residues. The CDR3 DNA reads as TGCAGCGTTGAGATCACAGGGGGAAACACCATATATTTT. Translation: CSVEITGGNTIYF.

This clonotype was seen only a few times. The CDR3 DNA follows: TGTGCCATCAGCGACAGGAGCGGTCAGCCCCAGCATTTT. Encoded protein: CAISDRSGQPQHF. J is TRBJ1-5 and V is TRBV10-3, with TRBD1 as a possible D gene (6 bases). Per germline, CDR1 ENHRY and CDR2 SYGVKD. This CDR3 contains 13 residues. Between the trimmed V and J ends, which lost 6 bases and 6 bases, there was a span of 12 bases.

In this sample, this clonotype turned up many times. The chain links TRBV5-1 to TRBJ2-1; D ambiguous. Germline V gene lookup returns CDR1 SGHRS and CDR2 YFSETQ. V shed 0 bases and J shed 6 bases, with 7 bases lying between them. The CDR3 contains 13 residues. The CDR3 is CASSLDWSNEQFF. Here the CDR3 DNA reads TGCGCCAGCAGCTTGGACTGGTCCAATGAGCAGTTCTTC. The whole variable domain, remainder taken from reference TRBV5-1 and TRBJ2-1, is KAGVTQTPRYLIKTRGQQVTLSCSPISGHRSVSWYQQTPGQGLQFLFEYFSETQRNKGNFPGRFSGRQFSNSRSEMNVSTLELGDSALYLCASSLDWSNEQFFGPGTRLTVL.

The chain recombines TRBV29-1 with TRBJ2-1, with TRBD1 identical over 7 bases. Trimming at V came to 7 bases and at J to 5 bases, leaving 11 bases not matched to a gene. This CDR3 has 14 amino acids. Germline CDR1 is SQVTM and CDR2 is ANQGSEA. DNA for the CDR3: TGCAGCGGGAAGGGGACAGCGAAAAACAATGAGCAGTTCTTC. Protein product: CSGKGTAKNNEQFF.

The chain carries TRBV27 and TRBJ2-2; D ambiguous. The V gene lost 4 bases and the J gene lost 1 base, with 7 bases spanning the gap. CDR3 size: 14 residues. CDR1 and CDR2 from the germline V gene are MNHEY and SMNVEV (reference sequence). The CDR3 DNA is TGTGCCAGCAGTTCACAGCTGAACACCGGGGAGCTGTTTTTT. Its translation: CASSSQLNTGELFF.